The 21 T cell receptor beta chains listed next were all sequenced from one sample in a study of blood T cell repertoires in COVID-19. Only in-frame clones appear in the TCRdb table, and some are missing; sequencing was by immunoSEQ multiplex PCR. The data contain 90,000 to 110,000 clones, around 84% of them seen just once; the ten biggest clones take up 7% to 9.5%. Material for sequencing was peripheral blood. These receptors all come from a woman older than 75 with active or convalescent COVID-19.

The chain has TRBV24-1 and TRBJ2-2; D is unclear. V gave up 8 bases and J gave up 5 bases, with 8 bases separating them. Germline CDR1 and CDR2: KGHDR and SFDVKD. The CDR3 covers 12 residues. CDR3 in DNA: TGTGCCACCACCTCCCTAACCGGGGAGCTGTTTTTT. This translates into CATTSLTGELFF.

This chain links TRBV7-9 with TRBJ2-1, with unresolved D. The CDR3 covers 14 residues. CDR1 and CDR2 (germline): SEHNR, FQNEAQ (reference sequence). Trimming removed 5 bases from V and 7 bases from J, with 15 bases in between. The CDR3 coding sequence is TGTGCCAGCAGCCCGGGTGTGCGATTGAATGAGCAGTTCTTC. It specifies CASSPGVRLNEQFF.

The chain joins TRBV5-4 to TRBJ1-3; D gene unclear. The CDR3 has 15 residues. Trimming cost V 1 base and J 0 bases, with 8 bases left between them. Germline-derived CDR1 and CDR2 are SGHNT and YYREEE (reference sequence). This CDR3 reads CASSLWASSGNTIYF. Written as DNA, the CDR3 is TGTGCCAGCAGCTTGTGGGCCTCCTCTGGAAACACCATATATTTT.

This clone has just a few counts. The chain uses TRBV7-9 and TRBJ1-2; no reliable D call. The CDR3 is 11 amino acids. CDR1 and CDR2 from the germline V gene are SEHNR and FQNEAQ (reference sequence). V was shortened by 1 base and J by 7 bases, with 4 bases between the two germline ends. CDR3 DNA: TGTGCCAGCAGCTTAGACTTTGGCTACACCTTC. This translates into CASSLDFGYTF.

The chain is built from TRBV3-1 (or the pseudogene TRBV3-2) and TRBJ2-3; 12 nucleotides agree with TRBD2. The junction had 7 bases not matched to a gene; V was cut back by 4 bases and J by 8 bases. The CDR3 length is 15 residues. The germline V gene has CDR1 LGHDT and CDR2 YNNKEL (reference sequence). The CDR3 DNA follows: TGTGCCAGCAGCCCAGGGACTAGCGGGTTCGCTACGCAGTATTTT. It codes for CASSPGTSGFATQYF.

This chain links TRBV19 with TRBJ1-2; D gene unclear. CDR1 is LNHDA and CDR2 is SQIVND in the germline V gene (reference sequence). The CDR3 totals 17 residues. V lost 3 bases, J lost 6 bases, and 23 bases lay in between. The CDR3: CASSISGFGSGLDGYTF. The CDR3 nucleotides are TGTGCCAGTAGTATTTCGGGGTTTGGCAGCGGCCTGGATGGCTACACCTTC.

This sequence joins TRBV7-9 and TRBJ2-7; the match to TRBD1 covers 9 bases. This CDR3 spans 15 amino acids. The germline gives CDR1 SEHNR, CDR2 FQNEAQ (reference sequence). The ends lost 4 bases at V and 2 bases at J; junction bases unmatched: 6. The chain's CDR3 is CASSSPDRGTYEQYF. In nucleotides, the CDR3 is TGTGCCAGCAGCTCCCCGGACAGGGGAACCTACGAGCAGTACTTC.

V is TRBV5-1 and J is TRBJ2-7, with D possibly matching TRBD2 (5 bases). There are 11 residues in the CDR3. V shed 7 bases and J shed 5 bases, with 10 bases lying between them. Germline V gives CDR1 SGHRS, CDR2 YFSETQ. CDR3 in DNA: TGCGCCAGCGTAGAGGGTAACGAGCAGTACTTC. Protein product: CASVEGNEQYF. The whole variable domain, remainder taken from reference TRBV5-1 and TRBJ2-7, is KAGVTQTPRYLIKTRGQQVTLSCSPISGHRSVSWYQQTPGQGLQFLFEYFSETQRNKGNFPGRFSGRQFSNSRSEMNVSTLELGDSALYLCASVEGNEQYFGPGTRLTVT.

The chain has TRBV5-6 and TRBJ1-5; D call uncertain. Germline V gene data show CDR1 as SGHDT and CDR2 as YYEEEE. Trimming removed 0 bases from V and 6 bases from J, with 10 bases in between. CDR3 size: 14 residues. The CDR3 region is CASSLGPRSQPQHF. CDR3 bases: TGTGCCAGCAGCTTGGGTCCGCGGTCTCAGCCCCAGCATTTT.

This chain connects TRBV2 to TRBJ2-1; TRBD2 aligns across 10 bases. This CDR3 is 18 amino acids long. Germline CDR1 and CDR2: SNHLY and FYNNEI. V lost 4 bases to trimming and J lost 8 bases; unmatched junction nucleotides: 17. The CDR3 spells CASSAPGTSVFLLYEQFF. CDR3 DNA: TGTGCCAGCAGTGCCCCCGGGACTAGCGTATTTTTGTTGTATGAGCAGTTCTTC. The full variable domain, rest sourced from reference TRBV2 and TRBJ2-1, is EPEVTQTPSHQVTQMGQEVILRCVPISNHLYFYWYRQILGQKVEFLVSFYNNEISEKSEIFDDQFSVERPDGSNFTLKIRSTKLEDSAMYFCASSAPGTSVFLLYEQFFGPGTRLTVL.

The rearrangement joins TRBV29-1 to TRBJ2-7, with 8 bases aligning to TRBD2. In germline, CDR1 is SQVTM, CDR2 ANQGSEA. The CDR3 sequence is 12 residues long. With V trimmed by 7 bases and J by 2 bases, 4 bases remained unmatched. This chain's CDR3 is CSAGTRAYEQYF. In DNA, the CDR3 is TGCAGCGCCGGGACTAGAGCCTACGAGCAGTACTTC.

J is TRBJ1-2 and V is TRBV24-1; 7 bases agree with TRBD1. V shed 9 bases, J shed 2 bases, and the junction held 14 bases outside the gene matches. The CDR3 is made up of 16 amino acids. Germline V gives CDR1 KGHDR, CDR2 SFDVKD. DNA for the CDR3: TGTGCCACCCAGGGGGGCTCAGGGACAGCGAACTATGGCTACACCTTC. Its translation: CATQGGSGTANYGYTF.

This chain connects TRBV6-6 to TRBJ1-5; D call uncertain. Germline V gives CDR1 MNHNY, CDR2 SVGAGI (reference sequence). This CDR3 has 15 residues. Trimming left V 2 bases short and J 0 bases short, with 8 bases between. Written as DNA, the CDR3 is TGTGCCAGCAGTTACGGCGGTTATAGCAATCAGCCCCAGCATTTT. It encodes CASSYGGYSNQPQHF.

The rearrangement links TRBV4-2 to TRBJ2-7; possibly TRBD1 for D (6 bases). CDR1 is LGHNA, CDR2 YNFKEQ, per germline. Deletions cut 0 bases from V and 4 bases from J, with 13 bases between. The CDR3 contains 15 residues. Here the CDR3 DNA reads TGTGCCAGCAGCCAAGATAATGGGCAGGGGTACGAGCAGTACTTC. It yields the protein CASSQDNGQGYEQYF.

This clone turned up a few times. The V gene is TRBV9, the J gene TRBJ2-2; 7 bases agree with TRBD1. Germline loops: CDR1 SGDLS, CDR2 YYNGEE. The V segment lost 6 bases and the J segment 6 bases; nucleotides outside the gene matches: 5. There are 13 residues in the CDR3. The DNA of the CDR3 is TGTGCCAGCACCGACAGGGCGGCCGGGGAGCTGTTTTTT. This encodes CASTDRAAGELFF.

The chain employs TRBV5-1 and TRBJ2-2; a possible D gene is TRBD2 (6 bases). The CDR3 spans 15 residues. With 2 bases removed from V and 6 bases from J, the gap between germline ends came to 14 bases. The germline V gene has CDR1 SGHRS and CDR2 YFSETQ. DNA for the CDR3: TGCGCCAGCAGCTTTGGCGGGACGGGGGCCGGGGAGCTGTTTTTT. As protein: CASSFGGTGAGELFF.

This chain connects TRBV28 to TRBJ1-1; 7 nucleotides line up with TRBD1. Germline V CDR1 and CDR2: MDHEN, SYDVKM. This CDR3 is built from 14 residues. Germline trimming cut 6 bases from V and 0 bases from J; bases unmatched to any gene: 4. DNA for the CDR3: TGTGCCAGCAGGTCAGGGGGGTTGAACACTGAAGCTTTCTTT. Protein product: CASRSGGLNTEAFF.

The CDR3 loop is CASGLVDSGRSETQYF. Here the CDR3 DNA reads TGTGCTAGTGGTTTGGTAGATAGCGGGAGATCAGAGACCCAGTACTTC. The chain joins TRBV12-5 to TRBJ2-5, with 9 positions matching TRBD2. Unmatched junction bases numbered 6, after V lost 0 bases and J lost 4 bases. The germline CDR1 and CDR2 sequences are LGHNT and FRNRAP. This CDR3 has 16 amino acids.

The chain joins TRBV29-1 to TRBJ1-2; no clear D. V dropped 1 base and J dropped 4 bases, with 13 bases sitting between them. The CDR3 runs to 14 residues. Germline V gene sequence: CDR1 SQVTM, CDR2 ANQGSEA. The CDR3 sequence is CSVEVAEEGYGYTF. CDR3 nucleotides: TGCAGCGTTGAAGTTGCGGAGGAGGGCTATGGCTACACCTTC.

This chain connects TRBV7-3 to TRBJ1-6; no definite D call. V was trimmed by 5 bases and J by 7 bases, leaving 9 bases between them. Germline lookup yields CDR1 SGHTA and CDR2 FQGTGA. The CDR3 consists of 13 residues. CDR3 amino acids: CASSPTLNSPLHF. In nucleotides, the CDR3 is TGTGCCAGCAGCCCTACGCTGAATTCACCCCTCCACTTT. Filled out from reference TRBV7-3 and TRBJ1-6, the complete variable domain reads GAGVSQTPSNKVTEKGKYVELRCDPISGHTALYWYRQSLGQGPEFLIYFQGTGAADDSGLPNDRFFAVRPEGSVSTLKIQRTERGDSAVYLCASSPTLNSPLHFGNGTRLTVT.

The chain is built from TRBV5-1 and TRBJ1-4; D is unclear. Germline V gives CDR1 SGHRS, CDR2 YFSETQ. V dropped 2 bases and J dropped 7 bases, with 6 bases sitting between them. The CDR3 sequence is 12 residues long. In DNA, the CDR3 is TGCGCCAGCAGCTTCAGAGGTGAAAAACTGTTTTTT. This gives the protein CASSFRGEKLFF.